These T cell receptor beta chains were read from a single sample in a study of OX40 agonist ivuxolimab in advanced cancers. Data came from immunoSEQ multiplex PCR; TCRdb stores just in-frame clones and leaves some out. The repertoire includes under 20,000 clones, 87% of them detected once, and 25% to 35% sits in the top ten. The source material was CD4+ or CD8+ T cells sorted from blood, sampled in a trial of the OX40 agonist ivuxolimab. The receptors come from an adult with an advanced solid tumor such as melanoma, head and neck, liver or kidney cancer. The CDR3 runs from the conserved cysteine through the conserved F or W. Each record gives: V gene, J gene, clone size, D gene, CDR3 protein, CDR3 DNA. A D gene is named only where the DNA matches it firmly. Size is omitted from some rows. Given values are once, few, many or a class for expanded clones.

V: TRBV6-5
J: TRBJ2-7
size: -
D: -
CDR3: CASSDRPAYEQYF
DNA: TGTGCCAGCAGTGACAGACCCGCCTACGAGCAGTACTTC

V: TRBV28
J: TRBJ2-2
size: -
D: TRBD2
CDR3: CASSTTTTSGSNTGELFF
DNA: TGTGCCAGCAGTACCACAACGACTAGCGGGAGCAATACCGGGGAGCTGTTTTTT

V: TRBV5-6
J: TRBJ1-6
size: -
D: -
CDR3: CASSLQGYNSPLHF
DNA: TGTGCCAGCAGCTTGCAGGGATATAATTCACCCCTCCACTTT

V: TRBV5-4
J: TRBJ2-7
size: -
D: -
CDR3: CASSLSWSHEQYF
DNA: TGTGCCAGCAGCTTGAGTTGGTCCCACGAGCAGTACTTC

V: TRBV7-9
J: TRBJ2-2
size: -
D: -
CDR3: CASSSKGSGELFF
DNA: TGTGCCAGCAGCTCGAAAGGGTCTGGGGAGCTGTTTTTT

V: TRBV19
J: TRBJ2-3
size: -
D: TRBD2
CDR3: CASSIGGEGTDTQYF
DNA: TGTGCCAGTAGTATTGGGGGGGAAGGCACAGATACGCAGTATTTT

V: TRBV5-4
J: TRBJ2-7
size: -
D: TRBD2
CDR3: CASSLLKTSGSTEQYF
DNA: TGTGCCAGCAGCTTGCTCAAGACTAGCGGGAGTACAGAGCAGTACTTC

V: TRBV28
J: TRBJ2-1
size: once
D: -
CDR3: CASSPRLSEQFF
DNA: TGTGCCAGCAGTCCCCGACTCTCTGAGCAGTTCTTC

V: TRBV28
J: TRBJ2-7
size: -
D: -
CDR3: CASSPTINYEQYF
DNA: TGTGCCAGCAGTCCTACAATTAACTACGAGCAGTACTTC

V: TRBV7-8
J: TRBJ2-1
size: -
D: TRBD1
CDR3: CASSPRTGGINEQFF
DNA: TGTGCCAGCAGCCCGAGGACAGGGGGAATCAATGAGCAGTTCTTC

V: TRBV4-3
J: TRBJ1-1
size: -
D: -
CDR3: CASSQDRTTEAFF
DNA: TGCGCCAGCAGCCAGGACAGAACTACTGAAGCTTTCTTT

V: TRBV7-8
J: TRBJ1-2
size: -
D: TRBD1
CDR3: CASSLALTGAAYGYTF
DNA: TGTGCCAGCAGCTTAGCGCTTACAGGGGCGGCCTATGGCTACACCTTC

V: TRBV7-9
J: TRBJ2-7
size: -
D: TRBD2
CDR3: CASSLETSGYEQYF
DNA: TGTGCCAGCAGCTTGGAGACTAGCGGCTACGAGCAGTACTTC

V: TRBV6-5
J: TRBJ2-1
size: -
D: -
CDR3: CASRLGNNEQFF
DNA: TGTGCCAGCCGACTCGGAAACAATGAGCAGTTCTTC

V: TRBV5-4
J: TRBJ2-3
size: -
D: -
CDR3: CASSRGLLTDTQYF
DNA: TGTGCCAGCAGTCGGGGGCTCTTGACAGATACGCAGTATTTT

V: TRBV28
J: TRBJ1-5
size: -
D: -
CDR3: CASSGRFNQPQHF
DNA: TGTGCCAGCAGTGGACGGTTCAATCAGCCCCAGCATTTT

V: TRBV28
J: TRBJ1-2
size: few
D: -
CDR3: CASSNDGYGYTF
DNA: TGTGCCAGCAGTAACGATGGCTATGGCTACACCTTC

V: TRBV18
J: TRBJ2-5
size: -
D: -
CDR3: CASSRPGPGAWETQYF
DNA: TGTGCCAGCTCACGGCCGGGGCCCGGGGCGTGGGAGACCCAGTACTTC

V: TRBV5-1
J: TRBJ1-1
size: -
D: -
CDR3: CASSFGTIEAFF
DNA: TGTGCCAGCAGCTTCGGGACAATTGAAGCTTTCTTT

V: TRBV28
J: TRBJ2-7
size: -
D: TRBD1
CDR3: CAIQGWDSPGEQYF
DNA: TGTGCCATCCAGGGGTGGGACAGTCCTGGGGAGCAGTACTTC

V: TRBV7-9
J: TRBJ1-1
size: -
D: TRBD1
CDR3: CASSPWTGLMNTEAFF
DNA: TGTGCCAGCAGCCCATGGACAGGGCTGATGAACACTGAAGCTTTCTTT

V: TRBV2
J: TRBJ2-1
size: -
D: -
CDR3: CASSVFSNEQFF
DNA: TGTGCCAGCAGTGTTTTTAGCAATGAGCAGTTCTTC

V: TRBV7-2
J: TRBJ2-7
size: -
D: -
CDR3: CASSLDLGTYEQYF
DNA: TGTGCCAGCAGCTTAGATCTGGGCACCTACGAGCAGTACTTC

V: TRBV6-4
J: TRBJ2-1
size: -
D: -
CDR3: CASSDSTWESSYNEQFF
DNA: TGTGCCAGCAGTGACTCGACGTGGGAAAGCTCCTACAATGAGCAGTTCTTC

V: TRBV6-4
J: TRBJ2-3
size: -
D: -
CDR3: CASSDETGTDTQYF
DNA: TGTGCCAGCAGTGACGAGACTGGCACAGATACGCAGTATTTT

V: TRBV7-6
J: TRBJ2-7
size: -
D: TRBD2
CDR3: CASSRLAGSYEQYF
DNA: TGTGCCAGCAGCCGTCTAGCGGGGTCCTACGAGCAGTACTTC

V: TRBV4-1
J: TRBJ2-1
size: -
D: -
CDR3: CASSQASMNEQFF
DNA: TGCGCCAGCAGCCAAGCTAGCATGAATGAGCAGTTCTTC

V: TRBV4-1
J: TRBJ2-1
size: -
D: TRBD2
CDR3: CASQGLAGDSEQFF
DNA: TGCGCCAGCCAGGGACTAGCGGGAGATAGTGAGCAGTTCTTC

V: TRBV1
J: TRBJ2-7
size: -
D: -
CDR3: CTSSQGSWWGAALEQYF
DNA: TGCACCAGCAGCCAAGGGTCGTGGTGGGGGGCCGCGCTCGAGCAGTACTTC

V: TRBV5-6
J: TRBJ2-3
size: -
D: TRBD2
CDR3: CASSGIAGGADTQYF
DNA: TGTGCCAGCAGCGGTATAGCGGGAGGCGCAGATACGCAGTATTTT

V: TRBV27
J: TRBJ2-7
size: once
D: -
CDR3: CASSFRGMDEQYF
DNA: TGTGCCAGCAGTTTCCGGGGTATGGACGAGCAGTACTTC

V: TRBV27
J: TRBJ2-3
size: -
D: -
CDR3: CAVGDTQYF
DNA: TGTGCCGTGGGAGATACGCAGTATTTT

V: TRBV11-2
J: TRBJ1-1
size: -
D: -
CDR3: CASSLEGLDTEAFF
DNA: TGTGCCAGCAGCTTGGAGGGGCTCGACACTGAAGCTTTCTTT

V: TRBV11-2
J: TRBJ2-1
size: -
D: -
CDR3: CASSALYNEQFF
DNA: TGTGCCAGCAGCGCCCTTTACAATGAGCAGTTCTTC

V: TRBV7-2
J: TRBJ2-7
size: few
D: -
CDR3: CASSLDRAYEQYF
DNA: TGTGCCAGCAGCCTGGACCGCGCCTACGAGCAGTACTTC

V: TRBV4-1
J: TRBJ1-3
size: -
D: -
CDR3: CASSQPTRFGNTIYF
DNA: TGCGCCAGCAGCCAGCCGACCAGGTTTGGAAACACCATATATTTT

V: TRBV4-3
J: TRBJ1-4
size: once
D: -
CDR3: CASSQGDGDPRTTNEKLFF
DNA: TGCGCCAGCAGCCAAGGGGATGGAGACCCCCGGACCACTAATGAAAAACTGTTTTTT

V: TRBV27
J: TRBJ2-1
size: -
D: -
CDR3: CASAIHSGLSNEQFF
DNA: TGTGCCAGCGCAATTCACTCGGGACTCTCCAATGAGCAGTTCTTC

V: TRBV5-6
J: TRBJ2-1
size: once
D: -
CDR3: CASSGRTQTNEQFF
DNA: TGTGCCAGCAGCGGTAGGACCCAGACCAATGAGCAGTTCTTC

V: TRBV7-2
J: TRBJ1-4
size: -
D: -
CDR3: CASSLAGGREKLFF
DNA: TGTGCCAGCAGCTTAGCGGGGGGCCGGGAAAAACTGTTTTTT

V: TRBV30
J: TRBJ2-7
size: -
D: -
CDR3: CAWNKGYEQYF
DNA: TGTGCCTGGAATAAGGGCTACGAGCAGTACTTC

V: TRBV2
J: TRBJ1-2
size: -
D: TRBD1
CDR3: CASSERIETGIYTF
DNA: TGTGCCAGCAGTGAAAGGATAGAGACAGGGATCTACACCTTC

V: TRBV5-1
J: TRBJ2-7
size: -
D: TRBD2
CDR3: CASSLYLAGVGYEQYF
DNA: TGCGCCAGCAGCTTGTATCTAGCGGGAGTAGGTTACGAGCAGTACTTC

V: TRBV2
J: TRBJ2-1
size: -
D: TRBD2
CDR3: CASSFPGTSDHNEQFF
DNA: TGTGCCAGCAGTTTCCCCGGGACTAGCGATCACAATGAGCAGTTCTTC

V: TRBV4-3
J: TRBJ2-1
size: -
D: -
CDR3: CASSQDPPINYNEQFF
DNA: TGCGCCAGCAGCCAAGATCCGCCTATCAACTACAATGAGCAGTTCTTC

V: TRBV29-1
J: TRBJ2-7
size: -
D: -
CDR3: CSVESDGAYEQYF
DNA: TGCAGCGTTGAAAGTGATGGGGCCTACGAGCAGTACTTC

V: TRBV5-1
J: TRBJ2-1
size: -
D: -
CDR3: CASSSGVGEVDEQFF
DNA: TGCGCCAGCAGCTCGGGAGTGGGGGAGGTCGATGAGCAGTTCTTC

V: TRBV7-6
J: TRBJ2-5
size: -
D: -
CDR3: CASSLGTGWAQETQYF
DNA: TGTGCCAGCAGCTTAGGGACGGGTTGGGCACAAGAGACCCAGTACTTC

V: TRBV4-3
J: TRBJ2-6
size: -
D: -
CDR3: CASSPKTGYSGANVLTF
DNA: TGCGCCAGCAGCCCCAAAACGGGGTACTCTGGGGCCAACGTCCTGACTTTC

V: TRBV19
J: TRBJ1-1
size: -
D: TRBD1
CDR3: CASSIGDRGTEAFF
DNA: TGTGCCAGTAGTATAGGGGACAGGGGCACTGAAGCTTTCTTT

V: TRBV7-6
J: TRBJ2-3
size: -
D: TRBD2
CDR3: CASRLLAVTTDTQYF
DNA: TGTGCCAGCAGACTACTAGCGGTTACCACAGATACGCAGTATTTT

V: TRBV28
J: TRBJ2-7
size: -
D: -
CDR3: CASNSDITYEQYF
DNA: TGTGCCAGCAATTCCGACATAACCTACGAGCAGTACTTC

V: TRBV4-1
J: TRBJ2-7
size: -
D: -
CDR3: CASSQETTVTYEQYF
DNA: TGCGCCAGCAGCCAAGAAACGACCGTTACCTACGAGCAGTACTTC

V: TRBV19
J: TRBJ1-4
size: -
D: -
CDR3: CASSPPSRGEGEKLFF
DNA: TGTGCCAGTAGTCCGCCCTCCAGGGGTGAAGGTGAAAAACTGTTTTTT

V: TRBV5-6
J: TRBJ2-7
size: -
D: -
CDR3: CASSWKEGEQYF
DNA: TGTGCCAGCAGCTGGAAAGAGGGGGAGCAGTACTTC

V: TRBV4-1
J: TRBJ2-3
size: -
D: -
CDR3: CASRSLEGTQYF
DNA: TGCGCCAGCAGATCTCTAGAGGGTACGCAGTATTTT

V: TRBV9
J: TRBJ2-7
size: -
D: -
CDR3: CASSAGGPYEQYF
DNA: TGTGCCAGCAGCGCAGGGGGGCCCTACGAGCAGTACTTC

V: TRBV27
J: TRBJ1-1
size: once
D: TRBD1
CDR3: CASRSQGVRTEAFF
DNA: TGTGCCAGCAGGAGCCAGGGGGTTCGCACTGAAGCTTTCTTT

V: TRBV6-5
J: TRBJ2-7
size: medium-sized
D: -
CDR3: CASTSGEPAAHEQYF
DNA: TGTGCCAGCACTTCCGGCGAGCCGGCGGCCCACGAGCAGTACTTC